These T cell receptor beta chains were read from a single sample in a study of CXCR3-negative and CXCR3-positive naive CD8 T cells. TCRdb reanalyzed the 5' RACE reads, giving one entry per CDR3 protein sequence and no DNA. The sample has 100,000 to 150,000 distinct CDR3 sequences. The source material was naive CXCR3- CD8+ T cells from blood. These receptors were collected from a human donor in good health. Some clones in this sample may be carry-over from other donors' samples. The CDR3 runs from the conserved cysteine through the conserved F or W. Fields, in order: CDR3 length, J gene, V gene, CDR3 protein.

>14|TRBJ2-2|TRBV28
CASSFGVNTGELFF
>15|TRBJ1-1|TRBV25-1
CASNRLEGSDTEAFF
>13|TRBJ2-5|TRBV28
CASSFRDRETQYF
>14|TRBJ1-1|TRBV9
CASSLWTVGTEAFF
>14|TRBJ1-5|TRBV6-2/TRBV6-3
CASSSDRRGQPQHF
>21|TRBJ2-1|TRBV7-3
CASTVTGTGGLAGAIYNEQFF
>14|TRBJ2-7|TRBV7-2
CASSLVAGDYEQYF
>14|TRBJ2-7|TRBV5-6
CASSRPWAVYEQYF
>16|TRBJ2-1|TRBV20-1
CSARDSEQSSYNEQFF
>12|TRBJ2-1|TRBV11-1
CASGAQYNEQFF
>13|TRBJ2-2|TRBV30
CAWTGANTGELFF
>16|TRBJ2-3|TRBV7-2
CASSLRLAVLTDTQYF
>14|TRBJ2-5|TRBV4-1
CASSFRTGQETQYF
>16|TRBJ2-1|TRBV20-1
CSARGTSGHRGNEQFF
>15|TRBJ1-2|TRBV20-1
CSARGVDRGLNGYTF
>16|TRBJ2-1|TRBV14
CASSQGGPSSYNEQFF
>15|TRBJ2-1|TRBV29-1
CSVEDGSTSYNEQFF
>13|TRBJ2-7|TRBV7-3
CASSLGGRNEQYF
>14|TRBJ2-7|TRBV28
CASSFQGRPYEQYF
>18|TRBJ2-7|TRBV7-2
CASSPPGTTELWRYEQYF
>15|TRBJ2-7|TRBV6-6
CASGHPTGGRYEQYF
>18|TRBJ2-5|TRBV6-5
CASSYSIRGTGVQETQYF
>15|TRBJ2-7|TRBV5-1
CASSLFQGHSYEQYF
>15|TRBJ2-1|TRBV29-1
CSVEPSRGRVDEQFF
>14|TRBJ2-5|TRBV7-6
CASSLASRGKTQYF
>15|TRBJ2-5|TRBV6-5
CASSYHKTAQETQYF
>13|TRBJ1-3|TRBV28
CASRDGTLNTIYF
>16|TRBJ2-7|TRBV5-1
CASSLDYRGPSYEQYF
>15|TRBJ2-7|TRBV6-5
CASSPISGGAFFQYF
>16|TRBJ2-1|TRBV28
CASSNEDLKPYNEQFF
>14|TRBJ1-1|TRBV28
CASSPNRENTEAFF
>14|TRBJ2-1|TRBV7-2
CASSLDGGYNEQFF
>14|TRBJ2-7|TRBV5-1
CASSLGGDYYEQYF
>12|TRBJ2-1|TRBV13
CASSVNRVEQFF
>17|TRBJ2-3|TRBV21-1
CASSKVRGLASTDTQYF
>14|TRBJ1-5|TRBV29-1
CSVHRGLSNQPQHF
>13|TRBJ2-4|TRBV28
CASSFGGGDIQYF
>15|TRBJ2-3|TRBV7-9
CASSSRTGGIDTQYF
>15|TRBJ1-2|TRBV7-9
CASSTQGAPDYGYTF
>13|TRBJ2-3|TRBV29-1
CSVDGSPEDTQYF